Following are 9 T cell receptor beta chains from one sample sequenced in a study of cytomegalovirus exposure and HLA in healthy donors. With 60 Vbeta and 13 Jbeta primers, the PCR was carried out. TCRdb keeps only in-frame clones here, not all; method: immunoSEQ multiplex PCR. The table includes roughly 66,000 clones, around 78% detected once. Source material: PBMCs. The source of these receptors is a middle-aged man in good health and CMV-seronegative.

The chain carries TRBV7-9 and TRBJ2-3; a possible D gene is TRBD2 (6 bases). V lost 4 bases and J 5 bases, leaving 13 bases between the germline ends. The CDR3 contains 14 residues. The V gene's germline CDR1 is SEHNR and CDR2 FQNEAQ (reference sequence). CDR3 residues: CASSSINGGDTQYF. The CDR3 nucleotides are TGTGCCAGCAGCTCGATAAACGGGGGAGATACGCAGTATTTT.

This chain connects TRBV6-5 to TRBJ2-7; D is unclear. The CDR3 is 12 amino acids. The germline gives CDR1 MNHEY, CDR2 SVGAGI. V lost 0 bases to trimming and J lost 6 bases, with 6 bases between them. The CDR3 is CASSYSRSEQYF. The CDR3 nucleotides are TGTGCCAGCAGTTACTCGAGGAGCGAGCAGTACTTC.

This chain links TRBV25-1 with TRBJ2-7; 7 bases agree with TRBD1. V lost 3 bases and J lost 4; bases outside the gene matches: 6. CDR1 MGHDK and CDR2 SYGVNS come from the germline V gene. CDR3 length: 14 amino acids. CDR3 sequence reads: CASSDRQGPYEQYF. The CDR3 DNA reads TGTGCCAGCAGTGACCGACAGGGCCCTTACGAGCAGTACTTC.

The chain uses TRBV19 and TRBJ2-7; D is possibly TRBD2 (6 bases). Trimming stripped 5 bases from V and 6 bases from J, with 14 bases between. The CDR3 is made up of 13 amino acids. CDR1 LNHDA and CDR2 SQIVND come from the germline V gene (reference sequence). The CDR3 bases are TGTGCCAGTAGTGCCCAGGGAGGTGGCGAGCAGTACTTC. Amino acid sequence: CASSAQGGGEQYF. Drawing the rest from reference TRBV19 and TRBJ2-7, the complete variable domain is DGGITQSPKYLFRKEGQNVTLSCEQNLNHDAMYWYRQDPGQGLRLIYYSQIVNDFQKGDIAEGYSVSREKKESFPLTVTSAQKNPTAFYLCASSAQGGGEQYFGPGTRLTVT.

The chain has TRBV7-8 and TRBJ1-5; D may be TRBD1 (6 bases). Trimming removed 5 bases from V and 6 bases from J, with 11 bases in between. The CDR3 length is 13 residues. The V gene's germline CDR1 is SGHVS and CDR2 FQNEAQ. The CDR3 DNA follows: TGTGCCAGCAGCGCACAGGGTATTCAGCCCCAGCATTTT. Protein sequence: CASSAQGIQPQHF.

This sequence joins TRBV6-1 and TRBJ2-6, with D tentatively TRBD2 (5 bases). Germline values: CDR1 MNHNS, CDR2 SASEGT. Between the trimmed V and J ends, which lost 7 bases and 11 bases, there was a span of 18 bases. This CDR3 contains 14 residues. The chain's CDR3 is CASTPEEGLYVLTF. CDR3 coding DNA: TGTGCCAGCACCCCGGAAGAGGGTCTCTACGTCCTGACTTTC.

The rearrangement links TRBV30 to TRBJ1-2, with D maybe TRBD1 (5 bases). The CDR3 is made up of 13 amino acids. Trimming pared 3 bases from V and 8 bases from J, leaving 16 bases between. The V gene's germline CDR1 is GTSNPN and CDR2 SVGIG (reference sequence). CDR3: CAWRRDSHTGYTF. CDR3 DNA sequence: TGTGCCTGGAGACGGGACTCTCATACAGGCTACACCTTC. The variable domain in full, with the rest retrieved from reference TRBV30 and TRBJ1-2, is SQTIHQWPATLVQPVGSPLSLECTVEGTSNPNLYWYRQAAGRGLQLLFYSVGIGQISSEVPQNLSASRPQDRQFILSSKKLLLSDSGFYLCAWRRDSHTGYTFGSGTRLTVV.

This chain uses TRBV19 with TRBJ1-5; 10 bases match TRBD1. Per the germline V gene, CDR1 is LNHDA and CDR2 is SQIVND (reference sequence). V lost 5 bases and J lost 4; bases outside the gene matches: 5. The CDR3 sequence is 15 residues long. The CDR3 loop is CASSSQGQGNQPQHF. The CDR3 DNA is TGTGCCAGTAGTTCTCAGGGACAGGGGAATCAGCCCCAGCATTTT.

V usage is TRBV27 and J usage is TRBJ2-3, with D maybe TRBD1 (5 bases). V was shortened by 5 bases and J by 2 bases, with 26 bases between the two germline ends. The CDR3 contains 19 residues. Germline-derived CDR1 and CDR2 are MNHEY and SMNVEV (reference sequence). This CDR3 reads CASSPLTTLTDRYTDTQYF. The CDR3 region has the DNA TGTGCCAGCAGTCCATTAACCACCTTGACAGACCGTTACACAGATACGCAGTATTTT.